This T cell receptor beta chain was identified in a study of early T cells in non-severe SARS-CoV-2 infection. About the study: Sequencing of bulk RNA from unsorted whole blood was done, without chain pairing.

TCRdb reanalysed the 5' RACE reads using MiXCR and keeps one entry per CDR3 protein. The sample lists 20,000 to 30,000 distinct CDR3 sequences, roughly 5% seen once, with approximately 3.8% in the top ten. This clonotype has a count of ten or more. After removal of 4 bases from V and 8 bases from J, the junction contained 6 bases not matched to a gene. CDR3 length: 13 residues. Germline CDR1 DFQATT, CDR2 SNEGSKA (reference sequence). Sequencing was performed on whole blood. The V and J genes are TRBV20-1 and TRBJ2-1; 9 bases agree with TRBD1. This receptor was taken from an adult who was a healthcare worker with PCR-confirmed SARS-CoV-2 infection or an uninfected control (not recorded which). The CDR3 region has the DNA TGCAGTGCTAACGGACAGGGGAAGGATGAGCAGTTCTTC. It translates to CSANGQGKDEQFF.